The following is a TCR beta chain sequence with its context. Generated by immunoSEQ multiplex PCR, the TCRdb table keeps only in-frame clones and is missing some. This table has approximately 67,000 clones, approximately 81% appearing once. This entry belongs to a study of glioma-infiltrating T cells after dendritic cell vaccination. Germline lookup yields CDR1 MNHNS and CDR2 SASEGT. The CDR3 sequence is 15 residues long. J was trimmed by 7 bases and V by 7 bases; bases with no gene match: 11. The rearrangement joins TRBV6-1 to TRBJ1-5; 9 bases agree with TRBD1. The source of this sequence is a human donor with glioblastoma. The material sequenced was blood, taken before dendritic cell vaccination. The chain's CDR3 is CASILGTGWGQPQHF. In DNA form, the CDR3 reads TGTGCCAGCATTCTTGGGACAGGGTGGGGCCAGCCCCAGCATTTT.